The subject of this entry is one T cell receptor (beta chain). Its binding antigen is unknown. Per-base quality was not reported, and no clone a single base away is much larger than it. TCRbeta CDR3 regions were amplified from genomic DNA by means of the immunoSEQ Assay, a bias-controlled multiplex PCR. Under the source paper's analysis protocol: The number of nucleated cells in each sample was estimated from the amplification of reference gene primers within the assay. Sequence reads were collapsed and filtered to measure the absolute abundance of every unique TCRbeta CDR3 rearrangement. For each sample, productive Simpson clonality was calculated by taking the square root of Simpson's diversity index across productive rearrangements. Here the immuneACCESS table is served through TCRdb, limited to in-frame sequences with V and J called. Missing clones are a known gap in these copies; in checked studies unresolved V genes cover under half, and the rest lacks a known reason. D and trimming come from the DNA, and the V and J calls and clone size come from that table. Counted in this sample were roughly 97,000 clones; 75% to 95% of them appeared once. The ten biggest clones cover 1.7% of the sample.

This record belongs to a study of blood T cell repertoires in COVID-19 (TCRdb year 2020). Study-level background: The collaborator samples originated in the United States, Italy and Spain and spanned the acute and convalescent phases of COVID-19. A freely available public database, intended as a resource for researchers studying the immune response to SARS-CoV-2, is where the repertoires were released. The prospective study material was composed of cDNA or gDNA derived from T cells, B-cell-depleted T cells, or PBMCs. Deeply sampled blood TCRbeta repertoires from subjects exposed to, actively infected with, or recovered from COVID-19 were included in the dataset. The samples were drawn from the first 160 participants of the ongoing ImmuneRACE study and from 1,254 subjects provided by 6 global collaborators. Where HLA class I and class II types were available, the types were taken from metadata supplied by the sample provider, not from assay-based typing. Nearly every sample came with metadata listing a de-identified subject ID, COVID-19 status, age in years and sex. Study-wide findings and limitations: The quantity of clinical and demographic metadata differed by source and by participant and was supplied without curation.

CDR1 and CDR2 were assigned from the germline V gene (reference sequence) as GTSNPN and SVGIG. The V end loses 2 bases and the J end loses 3 bases, and a stretch of 7 bases separates them. From cysteine to phenylalanine, the CDR3 is 12 amino acids long. The CDR3 DNA has 36 bases and is translated from base 1. The collaborating institutions used their own protocols to collect whole blood in K2EDTA tubes. Collaborator samples were shipped for TCRbeta analysis as frozen whole blood, isolated PBMCs, or DNA extracted from either sample type. The chain couples TRBV30 to TRBJ1-1, with the D segment identity uncertain. The specimen was peripheral blood. This sequence originates from a man aged 60-69 years with acute or convalescent COVID-19. The DNA is TGTGCCTGGAGTAGAGGGCACACTGAAGCTTTCTTT. Its protein reads: CAWSRGHTEAFF.